The 13 T cell receptor beta chains reported below all come from one sample, sequenced in a study of T cells in localized non-small cell lung cancer. The assay was immunoSEQ multiplex PCR, and TCRdb's table has in-frame clones only and misses some. The table shows some 64,000 clones, with almost 90% occurring only once. The sequences come from peripheral blood, collected before any cancer treatment. All receptors derive from a woman aged 35-70 years with stage I lung adenocarcinoma.

The rearrangement links TRBV9 to TRBJ2-3; 7 bases map to TRBD2. Germline-derived CDR1 and CDR2 are SGDLS and YYNGEE. The CDR3 sequence is 19 residues long. Trimming cost V 0 bases and J 0 bases; bases outside gene matches: 13. The CDR3 region has the DNA TGTGCCAGCAGCGTAGAGATAAGCGGGGTATTAGGTAGCACAGATACGCAGTATTTT. Translated, it gives CASSVEISGVLGSTDTQYF.

This sequence joins TRBV28 and TRBJ1-2, with D possibly matching TRBD1 (5 bases). CDR3 length: 13 amino acids. The germline V gene has CDR1 MDHEN and CDR2 SYDVKM. Trimming stripped 6 bases from V and 5 bases from J, with 13 bases between. This CDR3 is CASRAARVYGYTF. For the CDR3, the DNA is TGTGCCAGCAGGGCGGCCAGGGTTTATGGCTACACCTTC.

This chain uses TRBV6-5 with TRBJ1-1; D possibly corresponds to TRBD1 (6 bases). Germline CDR1 is MNHEY and CDR2 is SVGAGI. There are 14 residues in the CDR3. V lost 3 bases, J lost 7 bases, and 15 bases lay in between. CDR3 sequence reads: CASSYPGVRGEAFF. Here the CDR3 DNA reads TGTGCCAGCAGTTATCCAGGGGTCCGGGGTGAAGCTTTCTTT.

The chain has TRBV5-1 and TRBJ1-3, with D unclear. The CDR3 contains 17 residues. V gave up 0 bases and J gave up 0 bases, with 13 bases separating them. Germline CDR1 SGHRS, CDR2 YFSETQ. The CDR3 reads CASSLGATLRSGNTIYF. The CDR3 DNA sequence: TGCGCCAGCAGCTTGGGGGCCACCCTCCGCTCTGGAAACACCATATATTTT.

The rearrangement links TRBV4-3 to TRBJ2-3; 8 nucleotides line up with TRBD1. Germline CDR1 is LGHNA and CDR2 is YSLEER. This CDR3 is built from 15 residues. J lost 5 bases, V lost 0 bases, and 4 bases had no gene match. The CDR3 reads CASSQDRTGKDTQYF. CDR3 in DNA: TGCGCCAGCAGCCAAGATAGGACAGGGAAAGATACGCAGTATTTT.

This clone has only a few counts. The chain couples TRBV2 to TRBJ2-1; D not resolved. CDR3 size: 13 residues. Between the trimmed V and J ends, which lost 0 bases and 10 bases, there was a span of 10 bases. The V gene's germline CDR1 is SNHLY and CDR2 FYNNEI. CDR3 nucleotide sequence: TGTGCCAGCAGTGAAGCGGAAGATCGGGAGCAGTTCTTC. Amino acids: CASSEAEDREQFF.

The rearrangement joins TRBV28 to TRBJ2-1; 7 nucleotides agree with TRBD1. From germline, CDR1 is MDHEN and CDR2 SYDVKM. The CDR3 is 13 amino acids. V lost 10 bases and J lost 2; bases outside the gene matches: 5. CDR3 protein: CATGQATYNEQFF. The CDR3 DNA reads TGTGCCACCGGACAGGCGACCTACAATGAGCAGTTCTTC.

The table lists this clone with a few counts. This chain links TRBV13 with TRBJ2-1, with a tentative D call TRBD2 (6 bases). Trimming took off 5 bases at V and 2 bases at J, with 16 bases between the two ends. There are 16 residues in the CDR3. Per the germline V gene, CDR1 is PRHDT and CDR2 is FYEKMQ (reference sequence). This chain's CDR3 is CASSELGLVAYNEQFF. The CDR3 bases are TGTGCCAGCAGCGAACTGGGACTGGTCGCCTACAATGAGCAGTTCTTC.

The chain joins TRBV5-6 to TRBJ2-2; maybe TRBD1 (6 bases). The CDR3 is 15 residues long. Trimming pared 2 bases from V and 0 bases from J, leaving 8 bases between. CDR1 is SGHDT, CDR2 YYEEEE, per germline. CDR3 nucleotide sequence: TGTGCCAGCAGCTTTCGGACAGCGAACACCGGGGAGCTGTTTTTT. Encoded protein: CASSFRTANTGELFF.

The gene calls are TRBV7-8 and TRBJ1-5, with D possibly being TRBD1 (5 bases). Germline loops: CDR1 SGHVS, CDR2 FQNEAQ. This CDR3 is built from 13 residues. Trimming shortened V by 0 bases and J by 9 bases, and 9 bases separated the two germline ends. This CDR3 is CASSLAPGRPQHF. In nucleotides, the CDR3 is TGTGCCAGCAGCTTAGCCCCGGGACGGCCCCAGCATTTT. The full variable domain, rest sourced from reference TRBV7-8 and TRBJ1-5, is GAGVSQSPRYKVAKRGQDVALRCDPISGHVSLFWYQQALGQGPEFLTYFQNEAQLDKSGLPSDRFFAERPEGSVSTLKIQRTQQEDSAVYLCASSLAPGRPQHFGDGTRLSIL.

As concerns this clone: Other nucleotide sequences in the sample specify the same CDR3. The chain carries TRBV19 and TRBJ1-5; D not certain. The CDR3 is made up of 14 amino acids. V lost 3 bases, J lost 2 bases, and 8 bases lay in between. Germline CDR1 reads LNHDA; CDR2 reads SQIVND (reference sequence). The chain's CDR3 is CASSISRGNQPQHF. The CDR3 coding sequence is TGTGCCAGTAGTATTTCGAGGGGCAATCAGCCCCAGCATTTT.

CDR3 in amino acids: CASSYETPRETQYF. The DNA of the CDR3 is TGTGCCAGCAGTTACGAGACGCCTCGGGAGACCCAGTACTTC. The gene calls are TRBV6-6 and TRBJ2-5; D remains ambiguous. V was pared by 2 bases and J by 5 bases, with 12 bases between. The CDR3 sequence is 14 residues long. CDR1 is MNHNY and CDR2 is SVGAGI in the germline V gene (reference sequence).

This sequence joins TRBV30 and TRBJ1-5, with D uncertain. This CDR3 region has 12 residues. V was pared by 0 bases and J by 7 bases, with 7 bases between. Germline V lookup: CDR1 GTSNPN, CDR2 SVGIG (reference sequence). CDR3 nucleotides: TGTGCCTGGAGTGTACCCGAGCAGCCCCAGCATTTT. It codes for CAWSVPEQPQHF.